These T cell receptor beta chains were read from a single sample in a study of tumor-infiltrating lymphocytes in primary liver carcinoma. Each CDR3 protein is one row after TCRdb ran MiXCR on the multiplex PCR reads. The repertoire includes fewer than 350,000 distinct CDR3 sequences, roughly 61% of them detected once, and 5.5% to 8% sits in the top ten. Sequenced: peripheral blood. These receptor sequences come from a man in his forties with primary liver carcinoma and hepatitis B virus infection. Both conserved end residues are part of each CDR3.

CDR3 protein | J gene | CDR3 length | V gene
CASSQSSGNTIYF | TRBJ1-3 | 13 | TRBV12-3/TRBV12-4
CPSSTPTGRDSPLHF | TRBJ1-6 | 15 | TRBV5-5
CASSFRTGGLTDTQYF | TRBJ2-3 | 16 | TRBV11-2
CASSPQRVAAQRHSTDTQYF | TRBJ2-3 | 20 | TRBV11-2
CASSLGLHINQPQHF | TRBJ1-5 | 15 | TRBV11-2
CASSQVTGLASEQYF | TRBJ2-7 | 15 | TRBV14
CASSPGRISGGEQFF | TRBJ2-1 | 15 | TRBV6-6
CAGSQILVTGDSPGVLFF | TRBJ2-2 | 18 | TRBV4-2
CASSSPRNTEAFF | TRBJ1-1 | 13 | TRBV6-5
CAISESVESSYNEQFF | TRBJ2-1 | 16 | TRBV10-3
CASGLAGGTEAFF | TRBJ1-1 | 13 | TRBV12-5
CAIQGSYEQFF | TRBJ2-1 | 11 | TRBV10-3
CASSLEGYGYEQYF | TRBJ2-7 | 14 | TRBV7-2
CSAAGPGTGYHEQYF | TRBJ2-7 | 15 | TRBV20-1
CASTSTPGYNSPLHF | TRBJ1-6 | 15 | TRBV6-5
CASSLGGGKLFF | TRBJ1-4 | 12 | TRBV5-4
CASSPPLAEQETQYF | TRBJ2-5 | 15 | TRBV5-1
CASSFSRGGATEAFF | TRBJ1-1 | 15 | TRBV12-3/TRBV12-4
CASSRHPRQGVPSSYEQYF | TRBJ2-7 | 19 | TRBV11-2
CASSLDSLNTEAFF | TRBJ1-1 | 14 | TRBV5-5
CASSQDPPPGNIIYF | TRBJ1-3 | 15 | TRBV6-1
CASSLGGAQETQYF | TRBJ2-5 | 14 | TRBV5-4
CSAQASSLGRNSPLHF | TRBJ1-6 | 16 | TRBV20-1
CSVELTNANGYTF | TRBJ1-2 | 13 | TRBV29-1
CACRKPGTANTEAFF | TRBJ1-1 | 15 | TRBV30
CASSGTSSYSEQFF | TRBJ2-1 | 14 | TRBV10-2
CASSLGVTSGSYEQFF | . | 16 | TRBV4-1
CASSYLLVGERYEQYF | TRBJ2-7 | 16 | TRBV6-6
CASSFTGVATNEKLFF | TRBJ1-4 | 16 | TRBV5-1